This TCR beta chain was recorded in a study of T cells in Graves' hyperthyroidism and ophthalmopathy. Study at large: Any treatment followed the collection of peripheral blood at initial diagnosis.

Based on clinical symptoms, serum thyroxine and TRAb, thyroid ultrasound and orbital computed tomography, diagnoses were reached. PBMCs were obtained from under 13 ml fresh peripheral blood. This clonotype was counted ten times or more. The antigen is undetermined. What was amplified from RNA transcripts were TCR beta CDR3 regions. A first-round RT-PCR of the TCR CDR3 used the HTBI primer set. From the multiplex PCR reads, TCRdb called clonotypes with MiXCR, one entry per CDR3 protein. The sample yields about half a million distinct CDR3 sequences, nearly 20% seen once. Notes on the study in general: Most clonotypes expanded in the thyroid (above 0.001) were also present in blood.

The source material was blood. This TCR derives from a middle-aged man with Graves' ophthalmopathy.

The CDR3 DNA is TGCAGTGCTAGTACCCGAGGGACACAAGGCCTCTACGAGCAGTACTTC. Amino acids: CSASTRGTQGLYEQYF. The chain combines TRBV20-1 with TRBJ2-7; D might be TRBD1 (6 bases). V lost 3 bases and J lost 3, with 21 bases in between. CDR3 length equals 16 residues. CDR1 and CDR2 (germline): DFQATT, SNEGSKA (reference sequence).